The present T cell receptor (beta chain) was sequenced within a study of blood T cells in healthy people across ages. Each sample gave at least 7 million isolated PBMCs. A minimum of 6 micrograms of total RNA was extracted per sample. Study-wide results and limits: Using unsorted PBMCs precluded a conclusive naive versus antigen-experienced comparison. A roughly linear age-dependent decrease characterized TCR beta diversity per million T cells.

The CDR3 spans 15 residues. Germline lookup yields CDR1 SQVTM and CDR2 ANQGSEA. Trimming took 6 bases from V and 4 from J; bases not matched to a gene: 8. It was with a sample-barcoded 5' primer and a J-beta primer mix that a second PCR of roughly 7 to 12 cycles was run. TCRdb reanalysed the 5' RACE reads using MiXCR and keeps one entry per CDR3 protein. The sample carries hundreds of thousands of distinct CDR3 sequences, roughly 60% recorded once. The sample holds one count of this clonotype. What it recognizes is unknown. The V and J genes are TRBV29-1 and TRBJ2-6; 8 bases align to TRBD2. The sequencing sample was made of blood. This receptor was taken from a man aged 25-40 years in good health. The CDR3 loop reads CSVLADTWGANVLTF. The CDR3 nucleotides are TGCAGCGTACTAGCGGACACCTGGGGGGCCAACGTCCTGACTTTC.